One and the same sample provided the 20 T cell receptor beta chains below, sequenced in a study of blood T cells in healthy people across ages. The authors ran a second PCR of about 6 to 11 cycles using a sample-barcoded 5' primer and a J-beta primer mix. TCRdb processed the 5' RACE reads anew with MiXCR; each CDR3 protein has one entry. This table has just over 800,000 distinct CDR3 sequences, 62% appearing once. Sequenced sample: blood. The source of these receptors is a man under 40 in good health.

This clonotype has a handful of counts. The gene calls are TRBV7-8 and TRBJ2-1, with D possibly TRBD1 on 6 matching bases. The ends were cut back, 5 bases at V and 4 bases at J, with 18 bases in the middle. The germline V gene has CDR1 SGHVS and CDR2 FQNEAQ. This CDR3 is 16 amino acids long. Here the CDR3 reads CASSGSRGPLYNEQFF. CDR3 bases: TGTGCCAGCAGCGGCAGCAGGGGCCCACTTTACAATGAGCAGTTCTTC. Using reference TRBV7-8 and TRBJ2-1 for the parts outside the CDR3, the full variable domain is GAGVSQSPRYKVAKRGQDVALRCDPISGHVSLFWYQQALGQGPEFLTYFQNEAQLDKSGLPSDRFFAERPEGSVSTLKIQRTQQEDSAVYLCASSGSRGPLYNEQFFGPGTRLTVL.

This chain connects TRBV25-1 to TRBJ2-1; D is unresolved. The J call is doubtful: the DNA matches TRBJ2-7 better. Germline loops: CDR1 MGHDK, CDR2 SYGVNS. The CDR3 sequence is 14 residues long. CDR3 DNA sequence: TGTGCCAGCAGTAAGACCGGCTACGGGTACGAGCAGTACTTC. Its protein is CASSKTGYGYEQYF.

The chain links TRBV5-1 to TRBJ1-6; tentative D call: TRBD1 (5 bases). This CDR3 comprises 13 residues. CDR1 and CDR2 from the germline V gene are SGHRS and YFSETQ. The germline V and J ends were trimmed by 5 bases and 6 bases, with 9 bases remaining between them. CDR3 in amino acids: CASRPDSNSPLHF. The CDR3 DNA reads TGCGCCAGCAGACCCGACAGTAATTCACCCCTCCACTTT.

The CDR3: CSARANQPQHF. DNA for the CDR3: TGCAGTGCTCGTGCCAATCAGCCCCAGCATTTT. V and J are TRBV20-1 and TRBJ1-5; D remains unclear. V lost 5 bases and J 3 bases, leaving 5 bases between the germline ends. Germline values: CDR1 DFQATT, CDR2 SNEGSKA (reference sequence). CDR3 length: 11 amino acids.

In its sample, this clonotype was seen a few times. This sequence joins TRBV30 and TRBJ2-7; D gene unclear. V was clipped by 2 bases and J by 0 bases, with 5 bases between them. The V gene's germline CDR1 is GTSNPN and CDR2 SVGIG (reference sequence). This CDR3 is 12 amino acids long. The chain's CDR3 is CAWSRGSYEQYF. The CDR3 nucleotides read TGTGCCTGGAGTCGCGGCTCCTACGAGCAGTACTTC.

The chain couples TRBV4-3 to TRBJ2-7; 8 nucleotides match TRBD2. V shed 0 bases and J 3 bases; nucleotides not matched to a gene: 7. In germline, CDR1 is LGHNA, CDR2 YSLEER. This CDR3 comprises 16 residues. The CDR3 loop reads CASSQESQRGIYEQYF. Written as DNA, the CDR3 is TGCGCCAGCAGCCAAGAAAGCCAGCGGGGGATCTACGAGCAGTACTTC.

The chain carries TRBV7-2 and TRBJ1-6, with 8 bases lining up with TRBD1. Germline values: CDR1 SGHTA, CDR2 FQGNSA. The CDR3 has 15 residues. V was clipped by 1 base and J by 10 bases; unmatched bases: 6. This CDR3 is CASSLGTGMKSPLHF. The CDR3 DNA sequence: TGTGCCAGCAGCTTAGGGACAGGGATGAAGTCACCCCTCCACTTT.

The chain's CDR3 is CAISSGTESYPYEQYF. The CDR3, as DNA: TGTGCCATCAGCTCCGGGACCGAGAGTTACCCCTACGAGCAGTACTTC. This chain joins TRBV10-3 and TRBJ2-4; D tentatively fits TRBD1 or TRBD2 (5 bases each). The J call may be mistaken, given a closer DNA end match to TRBJ2-7. Per the germline V gene, CDR1 is ENHRY and CDR2 is SYGVKD. The CDR3 spans 16 residues.

The V call is TRBV4-1, the J call TRBJ2-5; D remains unclear. The V end lost 8 bases, the J end lost 5 bases, and 15 bases lay between the germline ends. Germline CDR1 reads MGHRA; CDR2 reads YSYEKL. The CDR3 totals 13 residues. The CDR3 DNA reads as TGCGCCAGCTCCGACCTCATCTCGGAGACCCAGTACTTC. Encoded protein: CASSDLISETQYF.

CDR3 region: CAISESTRGAIDEQFF. In DNA, the CDR3 is TGTGCCATCAGTGAGTCGACTCGGGGGGCAATTGATGAGCAGTTCTTC. The chain links TRBV10-3 to TRBJ2-1, with a tentative D call TRBD2 (7 bases). Germline CDR1 reads ENHRY; CDR2 reads SYGVKD. Trimming removed 0 bases from V and 8 bases from J, with 17 bases in between. This CDR3 spans 16 amino acids.

As regards this clonotype: At one end the junction does not follow the germline gene, possibly because of a read error. The chain joins TRBV6-5 to TRBJ1-3; possible D gene TRBD1, 5 bases. Germline CDR1 is MNHEY and CDR2 is SVGAGI. CDR3 length: 16 amino acids. The CDR3 nucleotides are TGTGCCAGCAGTTACGTACGGGGCGGATTTGGAAACACCACATATTTT. Its protein product is CASSYVRGGFGNTTYF.

Of note for this clonotype: One end of the junction varies from germline; a read error may be responsible. This sequence joins TRBV6-5 and TRBJ1-5; D gene ambiguous. The germline CDR1 and CDR2 sequences are MNHEY and SVGAGI. There are 13 residues in the CDR3. This CDR3 reads CASSDSRDQPQHF. DNA of the CDR3: TGTGCCAGCAGTGACTCGAGAGATCAGCCCCAGCATTTT.

This rearrangement joins TRBV6-2 or TRBV6-3 to TRBJ2-3; D ambiguous. Germline V gives CDR1 MNHEY, CDR2 SVGEGT. CDR3 length: 15 amino acids. Trimming took off 0 bases at V and 5 bases at J, with 12 bases between the two ends. CDR3 coding DNA: TGTGCCAGCAGTTACTCGAGAGAGGAGTTAGATACGCAGTATTTT. Its translation: CASSYSREELDTQYF.

The chain recombines TRBV3-1 with TRBJ2-7; D is uncertain. The germline V gene encodes CDR1 LGHDT and CDR2 YNNKEL (reference sequence). V was trimmed by 3 bases and J by 3 bases, leaving 6 bases between them. This CDR3 comprises 12 residues. In nucleotides, the CDR3 is TGTGCCAGCAGCCAGTCCCACTACGAGCAGTACTTC. Its protein is CASSQSHYEQYF.

V gene TRBV6-1 combines with J gene TRBJ1-2, with TRBD1 identical over 7 bases. With 6 bases clipped from V and 8 bases from J, the junction kept 9 bases outside the gene matches. The germline CDR1 and CDR2 sequences are MNHNS and SASEGT. The length of the CDR3 is 13 residues. The CDR3 reads CASRTGTDGGYTF. In nucleotides, the CDR3 is TGTGCCAGCAGGACGGGGACAGATGGAGGCTACACCTTC.

This clonotype has only a few counts. V usage is TRBV7-3 and J usage is TRBJ2-3; 9 bases line up with TRBD2. The CDR3 runs 16 residues. J lost 4 bases, V lost 4 bases, and 9 bases had no gene match. Germline CDR1 is SGHTA and CDR2 is FQGTGA. The CDR3 is CASSSRAGGPADTQYF. In nucleotides, the CDR3 is TGTGCCAGCAGCTCAAGGGCGGGGGGGCCCGCAGATACGCAGTATTTT. The whole variable domain, remainder taken from reference TRBV7-3 and TRBJ2-3, is GAGVSQTPSNKVTEKGKYVELRCDPISGHTALYWYRQSLGQGPEFLIYFQGTGAADDSGLPNDRFFAVRPEGSVSTLKIQRTERGDSAVYLCASSSRAGGPADTQYFGPGTRLTVL.

V usage is TRBV9 and J usage is TRBJ2-1; no clear D gene. V shed 3 bases and J shed 7 bases, with 14 bases lying between them. In germline, CDR1 is SGDLS, CDR2 YYNGEE. There are 14 residues in the CDR3. The CDR3 DNA reads as TGTGCCAGCAGCGGCCTGACGCGGCCGAATGAGCAGTTCTTC. It codes for CASSGLTRPNEQFF.

The rearrangement uses TRBV7-7 and TRBJ2-7; 9 bases are a match to TRBD1. The end of the DNA is better explained by TRBJ2-5, so the J call may be wrong. CDR3 size: 16 residues. Per the germline V gene, CDR1 is SSHAT and CDR2 is FNYEAQ (reference sequence). CDR3: CASIPLRDRVQETQYF. CDR3 DNA: TGTGCCAGCATACCTCTCCGGGACAGGGTGCAAGAGACCCAGTACTTC.

This clonotype came up a few times. This chain connects TRBV2 to TRBJ1-5, with D hard to call. Trimming pared 8 bases from V and 1 base from J, leaving 9 bases between. Germline CDR1 reads SNHLY; CDR2 reads FYNNEI. This CDR3 has 13 amino acids. The CDR3 DNA sequence: TGTGCCAGCGGTCCCGACAGCAATCAGCCCCAGCATTTT. This codes for CASGPDSNQPQHF.

In its sample, this clonotype was seen once. This chain connects TRBV24-1 to TRBJ2-1; 9 nucleotides match TRBD2. J lost 8 bases, V lost 4 bases, and 8 bases had no gene match. Germline CDR1 reads KGHDR; CDR2 reads SFDVKD. The CDR3 has 15 residues. The CDR3 DNA sequence: TGTGCCACCAGTGACAGTAGCGGGGGCTGGGATGAGCAGTTCTTC. Its translation is CATSDSSGGWDEQFF.